Included here is one T cell receptor beta chain sequence, with context. What it binds is not known. TCR beta libraries were made by quantitative 5'-RACE with molecular barcodes. Each CDR3 protein gets one entry after TCRdb re-called the 5' RACE reads with MiXCR. The data hold about 800,000 distinct CDR3 sequences, with 10% to 15% observed a single time. V lost 0 bases and J 8 bases, leaving 14 bases between the germline ends. The CDR3 totals 15 residues. CDR1 and CDR2 (germline): LGHNA, YSLEER. This specimen belongs to a study of CD8 T cells in ankylosing spondylitis. Whole-study findings and limits: A TCR beta motif of roughly eight highly homologous variants appeared characteristic of ankylosing spondylitis blood. Matched synovial fluid from ankylosing spondylitis patients was reported to be enriched for disease-linked clones.

Sequencing was done on a sample of blood, either unsorted or a sorted T cell fraction (not recorded which). The chain uses TRBV4-3 and TRBJ2-1, with D possibly matching TRBD1 (7 bases). This sequence was found in a male donor with ankylosing spondylitis. CDR3 coding DNA: TGCGCCAGCAGCCAAGAAAACAGGGGAGGCGATGAGCAGTTCTTC. This encodes CASSQENRGGDEQFF.